This T cell receptor (beta chain) was sequenced during a study of OX40 agonist ivuxolimab in advanced cancers. Findings and caveats of the study: On average, CD8+ T cells had more expanded clones than CD4+. Compared with others, partial responders at 0.1-3.0 mg/kg displayed clonal expansion among the lowest. Low normalized clonal expansion also occurred in some nonresponding patients.

A remark on this clone: The antigen is unknown.

Germline-derived CDR1 and CDR2 are SGHTA and FQGNSA. Between the trimmed V and J ends, which lost 6 bases and 6 bases, there was a span of 12 bases. The CDR3 covers 13 residues. Generated by immunoSEQ multiplex PCR, the TCRdb table keeps only in-frame clones and is missing some. The sample lists about 140,000 clones, approximately 94% occurring once. Blood specimens came from baseline, cycle 4 day 1, and cycle 7 day 1. The source is an adult with an advanced solid tumor such as melanoma, head and neck, liver or kidney cancer. The chain joins TRBV7-2 to TRBJ2-1; no reliable D call. Here the sequenced sample was CD4+ or CD8+ T cells sorted from blood, taken in a trial of the OX40 agonist ivuxolimab. The CDR3 protein is CASSPRVINEQFF. In DNA, the CDR3 is TGTGCCAGCAGTCCTAGGGTGATCAATGAGCAGTTCTTC. The full variable domain, rest sourced from reference TRBV7-2 and TRBJ2-1, is GAGVSQSPSNKVTEKGKDVELRCDPISGHTALYWYRQSLGQGLEFLIYFQGNSAPDKSGLPSDRFSAERTGGSVSTLTIQRTQQEDSAVYLCASSPRVINEQFFGPGTRLTVL.